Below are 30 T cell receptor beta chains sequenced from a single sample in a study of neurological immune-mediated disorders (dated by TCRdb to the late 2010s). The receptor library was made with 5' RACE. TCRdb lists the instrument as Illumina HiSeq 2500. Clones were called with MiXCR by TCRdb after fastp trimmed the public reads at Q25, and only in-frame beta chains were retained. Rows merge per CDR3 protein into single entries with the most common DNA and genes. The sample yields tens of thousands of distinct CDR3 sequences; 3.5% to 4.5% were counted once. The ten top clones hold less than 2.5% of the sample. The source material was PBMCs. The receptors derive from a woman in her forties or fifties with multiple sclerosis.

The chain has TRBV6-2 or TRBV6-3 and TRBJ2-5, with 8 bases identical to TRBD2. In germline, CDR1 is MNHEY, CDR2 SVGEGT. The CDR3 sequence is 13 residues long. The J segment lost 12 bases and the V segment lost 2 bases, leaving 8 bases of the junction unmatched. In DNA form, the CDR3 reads TGTGCCAGCAGTTACGAGGGGACTAGTGGGGAGTACTTC. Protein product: CASSYEGTSGEYF.

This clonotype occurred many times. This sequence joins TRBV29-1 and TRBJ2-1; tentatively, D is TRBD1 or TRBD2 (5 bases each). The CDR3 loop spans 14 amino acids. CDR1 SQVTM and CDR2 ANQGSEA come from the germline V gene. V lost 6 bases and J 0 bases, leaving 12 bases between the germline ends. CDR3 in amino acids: CSVRDGRSYNEQFF. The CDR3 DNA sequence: TGCAGCGTCCGGGACGGCCGCTCCTACAATGAGCAGTTCTTC.

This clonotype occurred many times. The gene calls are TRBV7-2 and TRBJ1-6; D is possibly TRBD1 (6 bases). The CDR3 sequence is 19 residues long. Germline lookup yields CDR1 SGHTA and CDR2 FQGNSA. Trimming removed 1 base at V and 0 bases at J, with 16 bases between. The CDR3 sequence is CASSLVGRGLSSYNSPLHF. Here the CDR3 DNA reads TGTGCCAGCAGCTTAGTGGGTCGGGGGCTAAGCTCCTATAATTCACCCCTCCACTTT.

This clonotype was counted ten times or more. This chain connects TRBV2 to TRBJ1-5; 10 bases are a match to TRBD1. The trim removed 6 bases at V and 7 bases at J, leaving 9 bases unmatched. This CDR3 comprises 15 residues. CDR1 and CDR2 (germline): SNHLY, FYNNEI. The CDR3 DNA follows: TGTGCCAGCAGCCTCATGACAGGGGGCGGGCAGCCCCAGCATTTT. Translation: CASSLMTGGGQPQHF.

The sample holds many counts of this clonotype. Here the CDR3 DNA reads TGTGCCAGCAGTGACAGGGTGGGCAATCAGCCCCAGCATTTT. Encoded protein: CASSDRVGNQPQHF. The rearrangement links TRBV2 to TRBJ1-5, with D perhaps TRBD1 (5 bases). The CDR3 loop spans 14 amino acids. Trimming left V 3 bases short and J 2 bases short, with 8 bases between. Germline-derived CDR1 and CDR2 are SNHLY and FYNNEI.

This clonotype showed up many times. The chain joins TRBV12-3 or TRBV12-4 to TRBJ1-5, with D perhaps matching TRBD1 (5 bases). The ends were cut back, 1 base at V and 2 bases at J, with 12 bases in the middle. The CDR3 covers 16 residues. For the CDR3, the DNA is TGTGCCAGCAGTTTAGACGGGGGAACAGGCAATCAGCCCCAGCATTTT. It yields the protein CASSLDGGTGNQPQHF.

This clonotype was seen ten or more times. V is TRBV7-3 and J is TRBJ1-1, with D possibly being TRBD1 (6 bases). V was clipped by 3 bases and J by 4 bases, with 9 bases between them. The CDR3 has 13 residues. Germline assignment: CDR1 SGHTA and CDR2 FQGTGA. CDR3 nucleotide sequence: TGTGCCAGCAGCTTTAACAGGGTCACTGAAGCTTTCTTT. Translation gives CASSFNRVTEAFF.

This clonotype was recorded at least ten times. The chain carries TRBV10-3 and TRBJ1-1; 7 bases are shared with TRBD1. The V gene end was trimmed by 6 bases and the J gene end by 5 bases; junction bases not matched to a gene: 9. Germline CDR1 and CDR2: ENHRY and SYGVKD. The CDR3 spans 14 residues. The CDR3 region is CAIRMTGMGTEAFF. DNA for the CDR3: TGTGCCATCAGGATGACAGGGATGGGGACTGAAGCTTTCTTT.

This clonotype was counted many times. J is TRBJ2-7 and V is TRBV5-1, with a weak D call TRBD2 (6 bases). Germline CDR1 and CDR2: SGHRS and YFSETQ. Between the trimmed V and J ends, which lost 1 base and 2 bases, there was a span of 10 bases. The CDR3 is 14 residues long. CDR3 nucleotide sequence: TGCGCCAGCAGCTTGTCAGGGAGGCCCTACGAGCAGTACTTC. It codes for CASSLSGRPYEQYF.

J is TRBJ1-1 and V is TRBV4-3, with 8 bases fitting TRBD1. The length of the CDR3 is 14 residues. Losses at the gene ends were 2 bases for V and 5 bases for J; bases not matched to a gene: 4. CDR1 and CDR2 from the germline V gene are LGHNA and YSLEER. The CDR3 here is CASSQSTGETEAFF. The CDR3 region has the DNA TGCGCCAGCAGCCAATCGACAGGGGAGACTGAAGCTTTCTTT.

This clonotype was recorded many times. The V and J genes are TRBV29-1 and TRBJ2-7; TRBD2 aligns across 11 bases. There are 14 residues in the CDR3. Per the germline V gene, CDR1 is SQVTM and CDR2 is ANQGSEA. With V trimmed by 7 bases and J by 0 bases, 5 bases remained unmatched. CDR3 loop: CSAGLAGSSYEQYF. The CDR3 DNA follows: TGCAGCGCCGGACTAGCGGGCAGCTCCTACGAGCAGTACTTC.

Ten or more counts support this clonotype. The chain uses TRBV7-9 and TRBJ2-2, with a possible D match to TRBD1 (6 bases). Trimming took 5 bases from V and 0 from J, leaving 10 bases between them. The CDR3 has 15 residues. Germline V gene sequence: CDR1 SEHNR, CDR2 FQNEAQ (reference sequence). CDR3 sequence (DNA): TGTGCCAGCAGCAGACAGGCCTCGAACACCGGGGAGCTGTTTTTT. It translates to CASSRQASNTGELFF.

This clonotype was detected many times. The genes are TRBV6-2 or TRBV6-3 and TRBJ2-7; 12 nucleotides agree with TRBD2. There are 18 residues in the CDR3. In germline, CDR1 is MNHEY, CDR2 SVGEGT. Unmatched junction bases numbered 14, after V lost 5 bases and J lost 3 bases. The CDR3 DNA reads TGTGCCAGCAGTCGACTAGCGGGAGCGGCCCGTGGGGTCTACGAGCAGTACTTC. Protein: CASSRLAGAARGVYEQYF.

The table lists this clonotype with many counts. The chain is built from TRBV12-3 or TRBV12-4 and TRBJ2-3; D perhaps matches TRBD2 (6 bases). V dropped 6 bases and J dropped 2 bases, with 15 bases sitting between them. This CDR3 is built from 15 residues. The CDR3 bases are TGTGCCAGCAGCCCCCCAGGGAGGCCCACAGATACGCAGTATTTT. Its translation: CASSPPGRPTDTQYF.

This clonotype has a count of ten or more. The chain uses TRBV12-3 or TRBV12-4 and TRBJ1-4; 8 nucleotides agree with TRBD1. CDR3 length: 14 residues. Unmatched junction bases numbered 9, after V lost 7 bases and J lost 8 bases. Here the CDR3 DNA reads TGTGCCAGCACTGCAGGGGGCGCGAGGGAAAAACTGTTTTTT. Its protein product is CASTAGGAREKLFF.

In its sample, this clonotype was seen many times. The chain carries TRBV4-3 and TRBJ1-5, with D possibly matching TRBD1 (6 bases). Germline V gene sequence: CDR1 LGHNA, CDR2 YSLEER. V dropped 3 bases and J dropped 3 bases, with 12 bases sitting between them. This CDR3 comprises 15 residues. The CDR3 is CASSQETGPNQPQHF. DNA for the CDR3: TGCGCCAGCAGCCAGGAAACAGGGCCCAATCAGCCCCAGCATTTT.

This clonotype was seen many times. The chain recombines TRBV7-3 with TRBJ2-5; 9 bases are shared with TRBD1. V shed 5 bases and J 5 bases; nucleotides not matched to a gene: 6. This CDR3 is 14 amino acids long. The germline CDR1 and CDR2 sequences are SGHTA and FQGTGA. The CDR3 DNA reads TGTGCCAGCAGCCTTAATGGACAGGGGGAGACCCAGTACTTC. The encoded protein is CASSLNGQGETQYF.

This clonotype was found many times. CDR3 amino acids: CSAFLPGEETQYF. In nucleotides, the CDR3 is TGCAGTGCTTTCCTCCCAGGGGAAGAGACCCAGTACTTC. V usage is TRBV20-1 and J usage is TRBJ2-5; TRBD1 is a possible D gene (6 bases). V was trimmed by 5 bases and J by 3 bases, leaving 13 bases between them. The germline V gene encodes CDR1 DFQATT and CDR2 SNEGSKA (reference sequence). The CDR3 contains 13 residues.

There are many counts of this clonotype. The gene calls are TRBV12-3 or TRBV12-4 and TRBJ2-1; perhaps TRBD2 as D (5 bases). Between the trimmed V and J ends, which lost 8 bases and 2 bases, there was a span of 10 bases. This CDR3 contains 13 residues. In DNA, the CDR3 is TGTGCCAGCGGCCTAGCCGCCTACAATGAGCAGTTCTTC. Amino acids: CASGLAAYNEQFF.

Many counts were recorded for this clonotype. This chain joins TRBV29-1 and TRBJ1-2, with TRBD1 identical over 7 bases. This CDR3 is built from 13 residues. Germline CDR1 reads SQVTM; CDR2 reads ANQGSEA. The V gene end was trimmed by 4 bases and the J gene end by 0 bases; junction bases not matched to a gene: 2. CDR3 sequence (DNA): TGCAGCGTTGGAACAGGGGCTAACTATGGCTACACCTTC. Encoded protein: CSVGTGANYGYTF.

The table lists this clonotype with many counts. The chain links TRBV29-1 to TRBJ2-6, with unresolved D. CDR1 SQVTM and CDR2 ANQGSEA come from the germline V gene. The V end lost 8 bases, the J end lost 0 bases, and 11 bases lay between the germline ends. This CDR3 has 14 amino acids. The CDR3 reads CSTAPSSGANVLTF. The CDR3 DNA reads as TGCAGCACAGCACCAAGCTCTGGGGCCAACGTCCTGACTTTC.

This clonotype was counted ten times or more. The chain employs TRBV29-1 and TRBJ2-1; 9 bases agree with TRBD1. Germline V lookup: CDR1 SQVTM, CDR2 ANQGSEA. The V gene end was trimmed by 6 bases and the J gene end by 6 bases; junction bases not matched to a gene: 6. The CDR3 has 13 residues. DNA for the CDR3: TGCAGCGTCCTGGGACAGGGAGTCAATGAGCAGTTCTTC. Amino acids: CSVLGQGVNEQFF.

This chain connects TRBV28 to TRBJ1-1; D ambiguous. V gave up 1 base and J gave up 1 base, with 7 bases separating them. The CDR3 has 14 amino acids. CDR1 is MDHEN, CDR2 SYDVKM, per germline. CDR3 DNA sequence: TGTGCCAGCAGTTTATCCCGACAGAACACTGAAGCTTTCTTT. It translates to CASSLSRQNTEAFF.

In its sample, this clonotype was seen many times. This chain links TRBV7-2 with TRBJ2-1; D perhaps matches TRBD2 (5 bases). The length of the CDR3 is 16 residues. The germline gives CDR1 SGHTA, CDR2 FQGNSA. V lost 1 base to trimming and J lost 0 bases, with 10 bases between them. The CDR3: CASSLGSGASYNEQFF. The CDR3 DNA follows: TGTGCCAGCAGCTTAGGGAGCGGAGCCTCCTACAATGAGCAGTTCTTC.

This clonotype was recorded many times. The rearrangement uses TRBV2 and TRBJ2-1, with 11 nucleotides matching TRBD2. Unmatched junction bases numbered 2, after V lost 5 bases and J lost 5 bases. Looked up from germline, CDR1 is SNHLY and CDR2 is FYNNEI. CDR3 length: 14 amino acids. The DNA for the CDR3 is TGTGCCAGCAGTTGGACTAGCGGGCACAATGAGCAGTTCTTC. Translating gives CASSWTSGHNEQFF.

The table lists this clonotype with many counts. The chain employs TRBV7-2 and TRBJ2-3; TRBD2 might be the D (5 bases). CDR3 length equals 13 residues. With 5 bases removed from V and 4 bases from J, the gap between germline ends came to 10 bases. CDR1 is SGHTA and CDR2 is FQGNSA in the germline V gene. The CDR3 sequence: CASSARRPDTQYF. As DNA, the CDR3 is TGTGCCAGCAGCGCGCGGAGGCCAGATACGCAGTATTTT.

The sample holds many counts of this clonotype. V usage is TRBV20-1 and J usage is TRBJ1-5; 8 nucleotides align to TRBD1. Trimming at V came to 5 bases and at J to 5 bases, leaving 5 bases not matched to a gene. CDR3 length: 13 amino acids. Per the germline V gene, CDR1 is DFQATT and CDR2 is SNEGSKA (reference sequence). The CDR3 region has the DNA TGCAGTGCTCATACAGGGGGGGATCAGCCCCAGCATTTT. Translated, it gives CSAHTGGDQPQHF.

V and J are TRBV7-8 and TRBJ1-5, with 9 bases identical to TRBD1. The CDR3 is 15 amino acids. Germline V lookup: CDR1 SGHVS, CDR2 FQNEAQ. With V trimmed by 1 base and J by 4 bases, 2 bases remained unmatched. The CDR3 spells CASSLEDRGNQPQHF. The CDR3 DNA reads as TGTGCCAGCAGCTTAGAGGACAGGGGTAATCAGCCCCAGCATTTT.

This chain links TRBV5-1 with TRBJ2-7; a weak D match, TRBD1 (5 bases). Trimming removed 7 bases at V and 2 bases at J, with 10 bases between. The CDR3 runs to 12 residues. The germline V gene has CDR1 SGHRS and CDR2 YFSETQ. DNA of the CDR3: TGCGCCAGCGGACCAGGGACCTACGAGCAGTACTTC. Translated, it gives CASGPGTYEQYF.

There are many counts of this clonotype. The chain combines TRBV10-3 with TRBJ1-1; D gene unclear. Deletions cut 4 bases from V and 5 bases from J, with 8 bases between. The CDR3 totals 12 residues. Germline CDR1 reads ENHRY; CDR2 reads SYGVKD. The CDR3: CAISVGDTEAFF. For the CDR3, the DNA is TGTGCCATCAGTGTAGGTGATACTGAAGCTTTCTTT.